The rows below give T cell receptor beta chains drawn from one sample of a study of cytomegalovirus exposure and HLA in healthy donors. Using immunoSEQ multiplex PCR, the repertoire was profiled, and TCRdb retains in-frame clones only, with some absent. The table shows about 100,000 clones, with over 70% occurring only once. Material for sequencing was PBMCs. The receptors were gathered from a man younger than 40 in good health and CMV-seronegative. Each CDR3 is given with its conserved first and last residue. Fields, in order: D gene, clone size, V gene, J gene, CDR3 length, CDR3 DNA, CDR3 protein. The D gene is left open where the match is weak. Not every row has a clone size; where given, it reads once, few, many or a size class.

d_call: TRBD2; clone_size: -; v_call: TRBV6-5; j_call: TRBJ2-1; cdr3_length: 15; cdr3_nt: TGTGCCAGCAGTGCGGGACTATCCGATTACAATGAGCAGTTCTTC; cdr3_aa: CASSAGLSDYNEQFF
d_call: -; clone_size: -; v_call: TRBV7-9; j_call: TRBJ2-2; cdr3_length: 10; cdr3_nt: TGTGCCGCGGCGAGCGGGGAGCTGTTTTTT; cdr3_aa: CAAASGELFF
d_call: -; clone_size: -; v_call: TRBV9; j_call: TRBJ2-3; cdr3_length: 17; cdr3_nt: TGTGCCAGCAGCGTATCTCTCTCGGGAGCCTTCACAGATACGCAGTATTTT; cdr3_aa: CASSVSLSGAFTDTQYF
d_call: -; clone_size: once; v_call: TRBV2; j_call: TRBJ2-3; cdr3_length: 10; cdr3_nt: TGTGCCAGCAGTAGCCCCTTAGAAGTTTTT; cdr3_aa: CASSSPLEVF
d_call: -; clone_size: -; v_call: TRBV7-3; j_call: TRBJ2-2; cdr3_length: 14; cdr3_nt: TGTGCCAGCAGCCGTCCGGGAAACACCGGGGAGCTGTTTTTT; cdr3_aa: CASSRPGNTGELFF
d_call: -; clone_size: -; v_call: TRBV4-1; j_call: TRBJ2-1; cdr3_length: 13; cdr3_nt: TGCGCCAGCAGCCAACGCGAAGCGACTGAGCAGTTCTTC; cdr3_aa: CASSQREATEQFF
d_call: -; clone_size: -; v_call: TRBV6-5; j_call: TRBJ1-5; cdr3_length: 12; cdr3_nt: TGTGCCAGCAGTTACAGCGGTCAGCCCCAGCATTTT; cdr3_aa: CASSYSGQPQHF
d_call: TRBD2; clone_size: few; v_call: TRBV6-4; j_call: TRBJ2-1; cdr3_length: 14; cdr3_nt: TGTGCCAGCAGTGACTCAGGCGGGGGGGAGGAGCAGTTCTTC; cdr3_aa: CASSDSGGGEEQFF
d_call: TRBD1; clone_size: -; v_call: TRBV7-7; j_call: TRBJ2-1; cdr3_length: 15; cdr3_nt: TGTGCTAGCAGCGCCGGGACAGGGGCCTACAATGAGCAGTTCTTC; cdr3_aa: CASSAGTGAYNEQFF
d_call: -; clone_size: -; v_call: TRBV5-6; j_call: TRBJ1-2; cdr3_length: 14; cdr3_nt: TGTGCCAGCAGCTCCAGGGGAGAAGGCTATGGCTACACCTTC; cdr3_aa: CASSSRGEGYGYTF
d_call: TRBD1; clone_size: -; v_call: TRBV25-1; j_call: TRBJ2-3; cdr3_length: 14; cdr3_nt: TGTGCCAGCAGTCGGGGACAGGGTGTGGTTACGCAGTATTTT; cdr3_aa: CASSRGQGVVTQYF
d_call: -; clone_size: -; v_call: TRBV5-1; j_call: TRBJ1-2; cdr3_length: 13; cdr3_nt: TGCGCCAGCAGCTCCGACAGGATCGGAGGCTACACCTTC; cdr3_aa: CASSSDRIGGYTF
d_call: TRBD1; clone_size: -; v_call: TRBV4-1; j_call: TRBJ1-5; cdr3_length: 16; cdr3_nt: TGCGCCAGCAGCCAAGCGCCCGGACAGGGGAATCAGCCCCAGCATTTT; cdr3_aa: CASSQAPGQGNQPQHF
d_call: -; clone_size: -; v_call: TRBV28; j_call: TRBJ2-1; cdr3_length: 13; cdr3_nt: TGTGCCAGCAATTCACAGGGTCGCAATGAGCAGTTCTTC; cdr3_aa: CASNSQGRNEQFF
d_call: TRBD1; clone_size: -; v_call: TRBV6-5; j_call: TRBJ1-1; cdr3_length: 14; cdr3_nt: TGTGCCAGCTGGGGACAGGGTGTTAACACTGAAGCTTTCTTT; cdr3_aa: CASWGQGVNTEAFF
d_call: -; clone_size: -; v_call: TRBV5-6; j_call: TRBJ2-7; cdr3_length: 13; cdr3_nt: TGTGCCAGCAGCCCTGGGCGGGGCTACGAGCAGTACTTC; cdr3_aa: CASSPGRGYEQYF
d_call: -; clone_size: -; v_call: TRBV5-1; j_call: TRBJ2-6; cdr3_length: 14; cdr3_nt: TGCGCCAGCAGAGGGACACGGGGGGCCAACGTCCTGACTTTC; cdr3_aa: CASRGTRGANVLTF
d_call: -; clone_size: -; v_call: TRBV27; j_call: TRBJ1-6; cdr3_length: 15; cdr3_nt: TGTGCCAGCAGTTCCAAGTGGCCCTATAATTCACCCCTCCACTTT; cdr3_aa: CASSSKWPYNSPLHF
d_call: -; clone_size: -; v_call: TRBV9; j_call: TRBJ1-5; cdr3_length: 13; cdr3_nt: TGTGCCAGCAGCGTAGCCCCCGGGCAGCCCCAGCATTTT; cdr3_aa: CASSVAPGQPQHF
d_call: TRBD2; clone_size: -; v_call: TRBV14; j_call: TRBJ2-3; cdr3_length: 18; cdr3_nt: TGTGCCAGCAGCCAAGATTACTGGCGGGGGGGCCTCACAGATACGCAGTATTTT; cdr3_aa: CASSQDYWRGGLTDTQYF
d_call: -; clone_size: -; v_call: TRBV29-1; j_call: TRBJ1-1; cdr3_length: 11; cdr3_nt: TGCAGCGTTGAAGAAAGAACTCGAGCTTTCTTT; cdr3_aa: CSVEERTRAFF
d_call: TRBD1; clone_size: -; v_call: TRBV2; j_call: TRBJ2-5; cdr3_length: 16; cdr3_nt: TGTGCCAGCAGTGAGACAGGGGGCGCGCCCCAAGAGACCCAGTACTTC; cdr3_aa: CASSETGGAPQETQYF
d_call: TRBD2; clone_size: once; v_call: TRBV5-1; j_call: TRBJ2-3; cdr3_length: 14; cdr3_nt: TGCGCCAGCAGCACCACAGCGGGGGCAGATACGCAGTATTTT; cdr3_aa: CASSTTAGADTQYF
d_call: -; clone_size: -; v_call: TRBV7-3; j_call: TRBJ2-1; cdr3_length: 19; cdr3_nt: TGTGCCAGCAGCCGCAAGGGCCCAACCTCGGGGGAATCGTACAATGAGCAGTTCTTC; cdr3_aa: CASSRKGPTSGESYNEQFF
d_call: -; clone_size: -; v_call: TRBV7-2; j_call: TRBJ1-6; cdr3_length: 15; cdr3_nt: TGTGCCAGCAGCCTAGCCCAGGTAGGGGGTTCACCCCTCCACTTT; cdr3_aa: CASSLAQVGGSPLHF
d_call: TRBD1; clone_size: -; v_call: TRBV6-1; j_call: TRBJ1-2; cdr3_length: 15; cdr3_nt: TGTGCCAGCACCCTAGGCGGGACAGGGGCCTATGGCTACACCTTC; cdr3_aa: CASTLGGTGAYGYTF
d_call: TRBD1; clone_size: -; v_call: TRBV15; j_call: TRBJ1-2; cdr3_length: 17; cdr3_nt: TGTGCCACCAGCAGAGGGGCCAGGGGGGAATCCAACTATGGCTACACCTTC; cdr3_aa: CATSRGARGESNYGYTF
d_call: -; clone_size: -; v_call: TRBV14; j_call: TRBJ2-1; cdr3_length: 14; cdr3_nt: TGTGCCAGCAGCCAAGATAGGGGGTACAATGAGCAGTTCTTC; cdr3_aa: CASSQDRGYNEQFF
d_call: -; clone_size: -; v_call: TRBV6-5; j_call: TRBJ1-1; cdr3_length: 12; cdr3_nt: TGTGCCAGCACTACCCTGAGTGGAGCAGCTTTCTTT; cdr3_aa: CASTTLSGAAFF
d_call: -; clone_size: -; v_call: TRBV11-2; j_call: TRBJ1-1; cdr3_length: 12; cdr3_nt: TGTGCCAGCAGCTTAGATAGTCCTGAAGCTTTCTTT; cdr3_aa: CASSLDSPEAFF
d_call: -; clone_size: once; v_call: TRBV28; j_call: TRBJ1-2; cdr3_length: 13; cdr3_nt: TGTGCCAGCAGTCTCCCGGTCCAGGGTGGCTACACCTTC; cdr3_aa: CASSLPVQGGYTF